The text below deals with one T cell receptor (beta chain). Its specificity is unknown. Germline lookup yields CDR1 SGHNT and CDR2 YENEEA. This CDR3 contains 19 residues. Unmatched junction bases numbered 12, after V lost 1 base and J lost 4 bases. This entry belongs to a study of cytomegalovirus exposure and HLA in healthy donors. The study, taken as a whole, reports: Analyses of presence and absence presupposed an approximately uniform sequencing depth across donors.

In the PCR, 60 Vbeta and 13 Jbeta primers were used. The table came from immunoSEQ multiplex PCR; TCRdb's copy has only in-frame clones and leaves some out. This table holds 160,000 or so clones, 65% to 85% found once. The origin of this receptor is a male donor in good health and CMV-seropositive. J is TRBJ2-3 and V is TRBV11-3, with TRBD2 identical over 12 bases. Sequenced: PBMCs. The CDR3 DNA reads as TGTGCCAGCAGCTTAGCGTGGGCTAGCGGGAGGGCCGTCGCAGATACGCAGTATTTT. Protein product: CASSLAWASGRAVADTQYF.